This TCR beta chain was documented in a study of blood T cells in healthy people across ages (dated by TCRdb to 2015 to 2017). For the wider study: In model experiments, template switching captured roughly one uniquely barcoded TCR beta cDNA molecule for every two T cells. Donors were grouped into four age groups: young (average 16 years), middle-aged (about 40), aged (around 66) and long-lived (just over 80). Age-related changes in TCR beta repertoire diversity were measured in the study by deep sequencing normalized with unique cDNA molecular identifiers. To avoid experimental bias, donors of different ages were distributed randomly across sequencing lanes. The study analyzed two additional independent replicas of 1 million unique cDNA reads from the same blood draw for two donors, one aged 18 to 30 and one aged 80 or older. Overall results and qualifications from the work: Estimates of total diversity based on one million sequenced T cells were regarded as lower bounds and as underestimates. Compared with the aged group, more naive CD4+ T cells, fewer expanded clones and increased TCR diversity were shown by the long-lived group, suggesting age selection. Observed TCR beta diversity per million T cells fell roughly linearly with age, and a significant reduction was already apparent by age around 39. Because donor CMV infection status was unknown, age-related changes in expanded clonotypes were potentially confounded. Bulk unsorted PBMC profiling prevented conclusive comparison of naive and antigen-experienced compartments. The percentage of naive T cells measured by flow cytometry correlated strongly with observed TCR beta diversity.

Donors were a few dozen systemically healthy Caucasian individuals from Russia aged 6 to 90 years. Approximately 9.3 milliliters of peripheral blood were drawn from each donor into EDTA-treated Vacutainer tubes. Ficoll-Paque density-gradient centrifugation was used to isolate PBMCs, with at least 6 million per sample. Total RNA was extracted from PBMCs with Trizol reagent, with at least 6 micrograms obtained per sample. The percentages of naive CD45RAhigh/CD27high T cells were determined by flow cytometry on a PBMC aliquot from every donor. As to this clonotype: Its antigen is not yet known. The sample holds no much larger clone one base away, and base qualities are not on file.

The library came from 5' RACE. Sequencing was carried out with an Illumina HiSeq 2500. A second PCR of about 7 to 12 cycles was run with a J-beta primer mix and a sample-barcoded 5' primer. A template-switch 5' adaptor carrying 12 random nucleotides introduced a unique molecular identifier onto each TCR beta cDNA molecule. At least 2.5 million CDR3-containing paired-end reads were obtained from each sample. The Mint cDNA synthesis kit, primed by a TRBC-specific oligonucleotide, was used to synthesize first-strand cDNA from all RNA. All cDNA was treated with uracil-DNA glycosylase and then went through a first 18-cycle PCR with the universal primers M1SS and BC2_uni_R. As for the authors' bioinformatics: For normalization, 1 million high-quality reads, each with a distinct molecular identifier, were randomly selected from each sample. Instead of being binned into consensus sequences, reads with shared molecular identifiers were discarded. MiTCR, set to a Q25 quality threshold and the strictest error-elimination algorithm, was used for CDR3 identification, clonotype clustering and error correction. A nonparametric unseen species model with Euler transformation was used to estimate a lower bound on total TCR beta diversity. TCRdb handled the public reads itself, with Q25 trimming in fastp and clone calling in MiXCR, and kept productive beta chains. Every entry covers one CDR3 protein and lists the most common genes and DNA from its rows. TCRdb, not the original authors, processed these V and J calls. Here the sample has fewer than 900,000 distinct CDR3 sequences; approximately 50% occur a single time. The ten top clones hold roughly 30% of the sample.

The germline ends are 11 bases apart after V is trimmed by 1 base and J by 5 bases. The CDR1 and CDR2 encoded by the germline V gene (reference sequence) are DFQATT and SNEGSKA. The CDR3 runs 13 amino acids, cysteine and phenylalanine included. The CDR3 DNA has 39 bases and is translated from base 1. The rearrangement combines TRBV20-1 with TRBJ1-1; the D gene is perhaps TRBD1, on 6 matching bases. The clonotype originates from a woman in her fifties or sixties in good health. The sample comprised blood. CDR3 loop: CSARVQGGTEAFF. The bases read TGCAGTGCTAGAGTACAGGGAGGTACTGAAGCTTTCTTT.